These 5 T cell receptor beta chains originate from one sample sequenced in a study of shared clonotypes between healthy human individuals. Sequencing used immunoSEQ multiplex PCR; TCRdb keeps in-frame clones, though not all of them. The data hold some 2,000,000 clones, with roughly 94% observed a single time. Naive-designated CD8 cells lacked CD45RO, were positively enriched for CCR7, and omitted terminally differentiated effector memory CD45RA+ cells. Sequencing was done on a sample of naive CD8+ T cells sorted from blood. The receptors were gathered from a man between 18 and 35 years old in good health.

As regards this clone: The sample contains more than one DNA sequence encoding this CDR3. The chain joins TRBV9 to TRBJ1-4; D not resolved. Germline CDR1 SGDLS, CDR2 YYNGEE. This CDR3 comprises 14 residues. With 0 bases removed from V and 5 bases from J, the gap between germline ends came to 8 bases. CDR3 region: CASSVGGGNEKLFF. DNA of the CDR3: TGTGCCAGCAGCGTAGGTGGAGGGAATGAAAAACTGTTTTTT.

CDR3 in DNA: TGTGCCAGCAGTGAAAGTGCTGGGGCCAACGTCCTGACTTTC. Translation: CASSESAGANVLTF. The chain employs TRBV25-1 and TRBJ2-6, with unresolved D. With 2 bases removed from V and 2 bases from J, the gap between germline ends came to 4 bases. CDR3 length equals 14 residues. Germline V lookup: CDR1 MGHDK, CDR2 SYGVNS.

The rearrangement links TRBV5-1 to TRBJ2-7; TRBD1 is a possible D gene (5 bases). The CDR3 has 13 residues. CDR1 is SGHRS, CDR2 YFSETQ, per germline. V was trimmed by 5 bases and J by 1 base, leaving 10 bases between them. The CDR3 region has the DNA TGCGCCAGCAGGGGGCACAGTTCCTACGAGCAGTACTTC. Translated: CASRGHSSYEQYF.

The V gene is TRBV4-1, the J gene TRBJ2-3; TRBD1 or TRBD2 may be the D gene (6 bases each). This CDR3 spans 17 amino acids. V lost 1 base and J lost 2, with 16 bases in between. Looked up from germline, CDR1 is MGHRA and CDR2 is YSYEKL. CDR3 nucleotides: TGCGCCAGCAGCCAAGGACGGGGGCACGAACTCACAGATACGCAGTATTTT. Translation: CASSQGRGHELTDTQYF.

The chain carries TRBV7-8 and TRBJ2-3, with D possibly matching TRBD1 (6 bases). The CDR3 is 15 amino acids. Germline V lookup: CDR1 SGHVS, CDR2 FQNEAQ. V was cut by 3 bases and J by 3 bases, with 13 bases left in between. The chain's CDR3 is CASSFTGWKTDTQYF. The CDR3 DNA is TGTGCCAGCAGCTTCACAGGGTGGAAGACAGATACGCAGTATTTT.